The clone carrying this T cell receptor (beta chain) occurred many times. The antigen remains unidentified. This sample is drawn from a study of T-cell memory formation after mild COVID-19. Trimming cost V 0 bases and J 2 bases, with 13 bases left between them. CDR3 length: 16 residues. Germline values: CDR1 LGHNA, CDR2 YSLEER. The study's findings and limits: While clones contracting from day 15 to 85 were balanced between CD4 and CD8, later expanders leaned CD4+. Chiefly within CM and EM were the contracting CD4+ clones; CD8+ ones were within EMRA. Cross-reactive memory seemingly joined, as some responding clones were found in pre-infection memory. Proof of SARS-CoV-2 specificity was absent for the second-wave clones that crested on day 37.

TCRdb processed the 5' RACE reads anew with MiXCR; each CDR3 protein has one entry. The data show 200,000 to 250,000 distinct CDR3 sequences, with 9% to 10% seen just once and 3.5% held by the top ten. The receptor was isolated from a man aged 18-30 years who had mild COVID-19 (a few samples of this study predate the infection). Cell type and time point are not known. The sample taken for sequencing was PBMCs or a T cell subset sorted from them (not recorded which). The chain uses TRBV4-3 and TRBJ1-2; D may be TRBD1 (6 bases). Here the CDR3 DNA reads TGCGCCAGCAGCCAAGAAAGGAGGACAGCCAACTATGGCTACACCTTC. Translating it yields CASSQERRTANYGYTF.